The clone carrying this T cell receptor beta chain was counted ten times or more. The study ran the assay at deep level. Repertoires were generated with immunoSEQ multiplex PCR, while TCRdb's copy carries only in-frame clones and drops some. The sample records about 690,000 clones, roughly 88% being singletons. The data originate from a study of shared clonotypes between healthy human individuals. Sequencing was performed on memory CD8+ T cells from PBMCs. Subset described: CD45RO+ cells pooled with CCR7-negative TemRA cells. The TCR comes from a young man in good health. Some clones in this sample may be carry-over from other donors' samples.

CDR3 sequence reads: CASSETGLGGYTF. For the CDR3, the DNA is TGTGCCAGCAGCGAGACAGGGTTAGGTGGCTACACCTTC. The V gene is TRBV9, the J gene TRBJ1-2; TRBD1 aligns across 7 bases. Germline values: CDR1 SGDLS, CDR2 YYNGEE. The CDR3 totals 13 residues. V shed 3 bases and J 7 bases; nucleotides not matched to a gene: 6.